The present TCR beta chain was sequenced within a study of T cell responses to AZD1222 COVID-19 vaccine. The germline V and J ends were trimmed by 11 bases and 4 bases, with 14 bases remaining between them. The germline V gene has CDR1 SNHLY and CDR2 FYNNEI. This CDR3 region has 12 residues. About this clone: Its antigen is not known.

General study results and limits: AZD1222 recipients seropositive at baseline numbered only 5 or 6.

The protocol was immunoSEQ multiplex PCR, while the TCRdb copy is restricted to in-frame clones and leaves out a portion. Of about 180,000 clones listed, roughly 92% are singletons. The TCR sequence derives from an adult in good health. Specimen: peripheral blood, collected on day 0 of AZD1222 vaccination. The chain carries TRBV2 and TRBJ1-2; D is possibly TRBD1 (5 bases). The CDR3 DNA is TGTGCCTGCAAGGGGACGGTCTATGGCTACACCTTC. Translation gives CACKGTVYGYTF.